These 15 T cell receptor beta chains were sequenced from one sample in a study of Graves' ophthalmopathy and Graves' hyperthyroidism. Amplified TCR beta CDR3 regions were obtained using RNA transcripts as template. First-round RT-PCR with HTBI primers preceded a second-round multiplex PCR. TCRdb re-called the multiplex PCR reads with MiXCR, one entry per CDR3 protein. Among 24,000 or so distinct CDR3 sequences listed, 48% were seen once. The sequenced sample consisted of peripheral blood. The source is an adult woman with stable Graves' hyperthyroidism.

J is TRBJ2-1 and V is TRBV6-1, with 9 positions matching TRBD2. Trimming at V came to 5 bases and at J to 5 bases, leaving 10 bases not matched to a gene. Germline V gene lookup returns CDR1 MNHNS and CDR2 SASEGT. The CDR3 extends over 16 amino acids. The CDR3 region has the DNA TGTGCCAGCAGTCGTAGCGGGAGCGCCAATCACAATGAGCAGTTCTTC. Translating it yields CASSRSGSANHNEQFF.

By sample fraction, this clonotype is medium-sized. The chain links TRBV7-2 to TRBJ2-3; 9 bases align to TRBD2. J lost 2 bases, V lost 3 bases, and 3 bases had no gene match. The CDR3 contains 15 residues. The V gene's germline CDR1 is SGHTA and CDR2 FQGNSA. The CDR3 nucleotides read TGTGCCAGCAGCTTGACTAGCGGTTCCACAGATACGCAGTATTTT. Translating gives CASSLTSGSTDTQYF.

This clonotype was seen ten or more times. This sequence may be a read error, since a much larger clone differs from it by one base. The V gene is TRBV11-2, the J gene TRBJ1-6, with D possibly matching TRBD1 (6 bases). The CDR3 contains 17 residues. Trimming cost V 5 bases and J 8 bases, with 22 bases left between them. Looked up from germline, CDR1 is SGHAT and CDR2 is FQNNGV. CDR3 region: CASSRAGGQGGDSPLHF. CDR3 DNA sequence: TGTGCCAGCAGCCGAGCGGGGGGCCAGGGAGGGGATTCACCCCTCCACTTT.

The CDR3 reads CSARVGSGDTDTQYF. CDR3 nucleotide sequence: TGCAGTGCCCGAGTTGGGAGCGGGGACACAGATACGCAGTATTTT. This chain uses TRBV20-1 with TRBJ2-3; TRBD2 matches 7 bases. After removal of 6 bases from V and 2 bases from J, the junction contained 11 bases not matched to a gene. In germline, CDR1 is DFQATT, CDR2 SNEGSKA (reference sequence). The CDR3 is 15 amino acids.

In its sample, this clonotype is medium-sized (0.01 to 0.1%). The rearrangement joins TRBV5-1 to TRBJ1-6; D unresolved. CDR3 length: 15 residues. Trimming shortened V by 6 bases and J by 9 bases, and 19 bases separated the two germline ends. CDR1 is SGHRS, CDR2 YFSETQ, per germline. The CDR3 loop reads CASTLGGQLGSPLHF. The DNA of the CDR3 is TGCGCCAGCACTTTGGGAGGGCAGTTAGGTTCACCCCTCCACTTT.

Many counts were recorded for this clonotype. The CDR3 region has the DNA TGTGCCAGCAGCTTGAGTGGTCTTGGAGTCCAGCCCCAGCATTTT. It specifies CASSLSGLGVQPQHF. This chain connects TRBV5-5 to TRBJ1-5; no definite D call. Per the germline V gene, CDR1 is SGHKS and CDR2 is YYEKEE (reference sequence). CDR3 length equals 15 residues. Trimming took off 1 base at V and 7 bases at J, with 15 bases between the two ends.

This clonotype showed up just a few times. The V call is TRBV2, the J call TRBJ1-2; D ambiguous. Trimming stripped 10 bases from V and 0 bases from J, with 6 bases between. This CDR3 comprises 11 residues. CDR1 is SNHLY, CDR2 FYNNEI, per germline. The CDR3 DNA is TGTGCCACTAAAGCTAACTATGGCTACACCTTC. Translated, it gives CATKANYGYTF. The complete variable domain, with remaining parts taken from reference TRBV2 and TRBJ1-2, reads EPEVTQTPSHQVTQMGQEVILRCVPISNHLYFYWYRQILGQKVEFLVSFYNNEISEKSEIFDDQFSVERPDGSNFTLKIRSTKLEDSAMYFCATKANYGYTFGSGTRLTVV.

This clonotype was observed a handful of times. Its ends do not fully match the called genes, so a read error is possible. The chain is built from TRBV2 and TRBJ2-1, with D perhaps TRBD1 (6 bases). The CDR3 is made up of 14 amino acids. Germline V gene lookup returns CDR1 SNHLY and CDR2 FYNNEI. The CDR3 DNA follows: TGTGCCAGCAGTGAAGCGTGGACAGAAGTACCCCTCACCTTC. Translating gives CASSEAWTEVPLTF. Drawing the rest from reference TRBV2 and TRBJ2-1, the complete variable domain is EPEVTQTPSHQVTQMGQEVILRCVPISNHLYFYWYRQILGQKVEFLVSFYNNEISEKSEIFDDQFSVERPDGSNFTLKIRSTKLEDSAMYFCASSEAWTEVPLTFGPGTRLTVL.

The CDR3 sequence: CAISELGQGANGYTF. The CDR3 DNA follows: TGTGCCATCAGTGAGTTGGGACAGGGGGCGAATGGCTACACCTTC. This rearrangement joins TRBV10-3 to TRBJ1-2; TRBD1 matches at 12 bases. After removal of 1 base from V and 6 bases from J, the junction contained 3 bases not matched to a gene. From germline, CDR1 is ENHRY and CDR2 SYGVKD. The CDR3 has 15 residues.

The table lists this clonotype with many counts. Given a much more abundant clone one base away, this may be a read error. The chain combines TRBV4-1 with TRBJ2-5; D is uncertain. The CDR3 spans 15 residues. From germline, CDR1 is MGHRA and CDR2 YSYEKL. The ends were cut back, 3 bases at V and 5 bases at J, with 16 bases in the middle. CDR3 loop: CASSQGGRGGETQYF. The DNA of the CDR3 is TGCGCCAGCAGCCAGGGCGGACGAGGTGGTGAGACCCAGTACTTC.

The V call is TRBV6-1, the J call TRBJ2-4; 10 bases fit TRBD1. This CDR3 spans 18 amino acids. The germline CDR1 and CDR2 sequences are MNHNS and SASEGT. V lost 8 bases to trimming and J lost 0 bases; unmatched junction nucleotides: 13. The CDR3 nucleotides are TGTGCCAGCCGGGACAGGGGACACTTCTTTTTAGCCAAAAACATTCAGTACTTC. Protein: CASRDRGHFFLAKNIQYF.

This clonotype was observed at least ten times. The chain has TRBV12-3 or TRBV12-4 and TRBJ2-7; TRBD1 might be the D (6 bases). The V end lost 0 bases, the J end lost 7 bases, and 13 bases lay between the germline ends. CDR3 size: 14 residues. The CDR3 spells CASSLAPFGQEQYF. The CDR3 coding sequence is TGTGCCAGCAGTTTAGCGCCATTCGGACAGGAGCAGTACTTC.

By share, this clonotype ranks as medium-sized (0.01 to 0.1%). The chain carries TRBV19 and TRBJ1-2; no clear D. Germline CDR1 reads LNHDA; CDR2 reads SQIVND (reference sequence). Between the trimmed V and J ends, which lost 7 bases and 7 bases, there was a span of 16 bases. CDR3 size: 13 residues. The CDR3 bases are TGTGCCAGTACCCGTGGCGGGGATGGTGGCTACACCTTC. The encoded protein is CASTRGGDGGYTF.

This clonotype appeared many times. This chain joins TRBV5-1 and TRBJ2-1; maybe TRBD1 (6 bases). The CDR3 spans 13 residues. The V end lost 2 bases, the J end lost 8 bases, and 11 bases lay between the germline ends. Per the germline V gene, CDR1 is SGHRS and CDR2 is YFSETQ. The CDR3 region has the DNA TGCGCCAGCAGCTTATCCCAGGGGTATGAGCAGTTCTTC. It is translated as CASSLSQGYEQFF.

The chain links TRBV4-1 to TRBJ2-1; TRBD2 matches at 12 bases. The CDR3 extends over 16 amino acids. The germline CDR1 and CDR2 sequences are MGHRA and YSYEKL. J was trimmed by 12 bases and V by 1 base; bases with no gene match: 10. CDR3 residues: CASSQASGRGTDTQFF. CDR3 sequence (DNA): TGCGCCAGCAGCCAAGCTAGCGGGAGGGGCACAGATACGCAGTTCTTC.